This T cell receptor beta chain comes out of a study of T cells after yellow fever vaccination. TCRdb re-analysed the 5' RACE reads in MiXCR, keeping a single row per CDR3 protein. The table records around 590,000 distinct CDR3 sequences, around 12% of them present only once. V trimming: 4 bases; J trimming: 7 bases; junction bases outside the gene matches: 6. This CDR3 has 14 amino acids. Germline V gene sequence: CDR1 SGHTA, CDR2 FQGNSA. This chain links TRBV7-2 with TRBJ2-3, with 9 bases lining up with TRBD2. Sequencing used PBMCs, obtained on the day of the yellow fever booster vaccination. The sequence came from a young man who received the YFV17D yellow fever vaccine. The CDR3 DNA reads as TGTGCCAGCAGCTCTAGCGGGAATAGAAATACGCAGTATTTT. Its protein product is CASSSSGNRNTQYF.